These 23 T cell receptor beta chains were sequenced from one sample in a study of blood T cell repertoires in COVID-19. Some clones are missing from TCRdb's copy, which holds only in-frame ones; the method was immunoSEQ multiplex PCR. The table lists tens of thousands of clones, approximately 89% of them singletons, with approximately 2.4% in the top ten. Sequenced: peripheral blood. The receptors originated from a man aged 50-60 years with acute or convalescent COVID-19.

V usage is TRBV7-3 and J usage is TRBJ2-5, with D maybe TRBD1 (6 bases). Deletions cut 5 bases from V and 3 bases from J, with 13 bases between. CDR1 is SGHTA, CDR2 FQGTGA, per germline. CDR3 length equals 14 residues. In nucleotides, the CDR3 is TGTGCCAGCAGCCTCACAGGGAGAAAAGAGACCCAGTACTTC. This encodes CASSLTGRKETQYF.

Here the CDR3 reads CASSLGQGSRGDTQYF. CDR3 bases: TGTGCCAGCAGCTTGGGACAGGGAAGTCGCGGAGATACGCAGTATTTT. The rearrangement uses TRBV7-9 and TRBJ2-3; 9 positions match TRBD1. Germline CDR1 is SEHNR and CDR2 is FQNEAQ (reference sequence). V was pared by 3 bases and J by 5 bases, with 9 bases of the junction left unmatched. The CDR3 is 16 residues long.

The chain carries TRBV9 and TRBJ1-1; 10 positions match TRBD1. This CDR3 spans 14 amino acids. J gave up 8 bases and V 3 bases, and 7 bases lay outside the gene matches. Per the germline V gene, CDR1 is SGDLS and CDR2 is YYNGEE. The CDR3 loop is CASSAGTGVREAFF. The CDR3 DNA is TGTGCCAGCAGCGCCGGGACAGGGGTTAGGGAAGCTTTCTTT.

This clone has just one count. This chain uses TRBV5-8 with TRBJ2-2; 7 nucleotides match TRBD1. V was pared by 4 bases and J by 2 bases, with 5 bases of the junction left unmatched. CDR1 is SGHTS, CDR2 YDEGEE, per germline. CDR3 size: 15 residues. CDR3 in DNA: TGTGCCAGCAGCGTAGGGGGCGCCAACACCGGGGAGCTGTTTTTT. Amino acids: CASSVGGANTGELFF.

Here the CDR3 reads CASSQDTGGYGYTF. The CDR3 DNA reads as TGTGCCAGCAGCCAAGATACAGGGGGATATGGCTACACCTTC. V gene TRBV4-2 combines with J gene TRBJ1-2; 8 bases map to TRBD1. This CDR3 is 14 amino acids long. From germline, CDR1 is LGHNA and CDR2 YNFKEQ. J was trimmed by 5 bases and V by 0 bases; bases with no gene match: 2.

The V gene is TRBV7-9, the J gene TRBJ1-3; D not resolved. The V gene lost 9 bases and the J gene lost 0 bases, with 6 bases spanning the gap. The CDR3 runs to 12 residues. Germline V gives CDR1 SEHNR, CDR2 FQNEAQ (reference sequence). The CDR3 sequence: CARGSSGNTIYF. The DNA for the CDR3 is TGTGCCAGGGGGAGCTCTGGAAACACCATATATTTT. Variable domain in full (rest from reference TRBV7-9 and TRBJ1-3): DTGVSQNPRHKITKRGQNVTFRCDPISEHNRLYWYRQTLGQGPEFLTYFQNEAQLEKSRLLSDRFSAERPKGSFSTLEIQRTEQGDSAMYLCARGSSGNTIYFGEGSWLTVV.

V is TRBV5-8 and J is TRBJ2-3, with D maybe TRBD1 (6 bases). Trimming took off 6 bases at V and 0 bases at J, with 14 bases between the two ends. The length of the CDR3 is 15 residues. The germline CDR1 and CDR2 sequences are SGHTS and YDEGEE. DNA for the CDR3: TGTGCCAGCAACATTAGGACAGTAAGCACAGATACGCAGTATTTT. Protein sequence: CASNIRTVSTDTQYF.

The chain joins TRBV4-3 to TRBJ1-4; TRBD1 might be the D (5 bases). There are 15 residues in the CDR3. Germline V CDR1 and CDR2: LGHNA, YSLEER. Trimming took 4 bases from V and 4 from J, leaving 13 bases between them. CDR3 sequence (DNA): TGCGCCAGCAGCCTGGTCATAAGGGGTAATGAAAAACTGTTTTTT. This gives the protein CASSLVIRGNEKLFF.

This chain links TRBV4-1 with TRBJ2-5; 9 nucleotides agree with TRBD1. CDR1 is MGHRA and CDR2 is YSYEKL in the germline V gene. V lost 3 bases and J lost 5; bases outside the gene matches: 7. The CDR3 covers 15 residues. This chain's CDR3 is CASSHPTGGWETQYF. In DNA, the CDR3 is TGCGCCAGCAGCCACCCCACAGGGGGCTGGGAGACCCAGTACTTC.

The V and J genes are TRBV28 and TRBJ2-1, with 14 bases matching TRBD2. Trimming took 5 bases from V and 8 from J; bases not matched to a gene: 5. The CDR3 covers 15 residues. The germline V gene encodes CDR1 MDHEN and CDR2 SYDVKM. The CDR3 loop is CASSHRTSGRYEQFF. For the CDR3, the DNA is TGTGCCAGCAGTCACCGGACTAGCGGGAGGTATGAGCAGTTCTTC.

This chain connects TRBV7-2 to TRBJ2-1; 10 positions agree with TRBD2. V was clipped by 1 base and J by 5 bases; unmatched bases: 8. Germline CDR1 is SGHTA and CDR2 is FQGNSA. The CDR3 spans 17 residues. The DNA for the CDR3 is TGTGCCAGCAGCTTAGTCGCTAGCGGGGGAGGAAACAATGAGCAGTTCTTC. Amino acid sequence: CASSLVASGGGNNEQFF.

The V gene is TRBV2, the J gene TRBJ2-1; the match to TRBD2 covers 12 bases. Germline CDR1 reads SNHLY; CDR2 reads FYNNEI. Trimming cost V 4 bases and J 11 bases; bases outside gene matches: 6. The CDR3 runs 14 residues. The CDR3, as DNA: TGTGCCAGCAGTGGGACTAGCGGGACGACCAAGCAGTTCTTC. As protein: CASSGTSGTTKQFF.

The chain is built from TRBV28 and TRBJ1-1; D possibly corresponds to TRBD1 (6 bases). CDR1 MDHEN and CDR2 SYDVKM come from the germline V gene. The CDR3 is 17 amino acids. The ends were cut back, 4 bases at V and 1 base at J, with 19 bases in the middle. The CDR3 reads CASSSPRTAISNTEAFF. In DNA, the CDR3 is TGTGCCAGCAGTTCCCCTAGGACAGCCATCTCGAACACTGAAGCTTTCTTT. Drawing the rest from reference TRBV28 and TRBJ1-1, the complete variable domain is DVKVTQSSRYLVKRTGEKVFLECVQDMDHENMFWYRQDPGLGLRLIYFSYDVKMKEKGDIPEGYSVSREKKERFSLILESASTNQTSMYLCASSSPRTAISNTEAFFGQGTRLTVV.

In its sample, this clone was seen a few times. The gene calls are TRBV11-2 and TRBJ2-7; tentatively, D is TRBD2 (7 bases). Per germline, CDR1 SGHAT and CDR2 FQNNGV. CDR3 size: 15 residues. Deletions cut 5 bases from V and 3 bases from J, with 17 bases between. The DNA of the CDR3 is TGTGCCAGCAGCCGCGGGGGAGGGGGTCTCTACGAGCAGTACTTC. Translated: CASSRGGGGLYEQYF.

This clone came up once. The rearrangement joins TRBV28 to TRBJ2-1; the D is unclear. The germline CDR1 and CDR2 sequences are MDHEN and SYDVKM. V was trimmed by 3 bases and J by 5 bases, leaving 11 bases between them. The CDR3 covers 14 residues. CDR3 sequence reads: CASSFVQINNEQFF. The CDR3 coding sequence is TGTGCCAGCAGTTTTGTACAGATAAACAATGAGCAGTTCTTC.

The V gene is TRBV3-1 (or the pseudogene TRBV3-2), the J gene TRBJ1-2; D is possibly TRBD1 (6 bases). The ends were cut back, 6 bases at V and 6 bases at J, with 17 bases in the middle. The germline gives CDR1 LGHDT, CDR2 YNNKEL (reference sequence). This CDR3 has 14 amino acids. This CDR3 is CASSGGGGKNGYTF. DNA of the CDR3: TGTGCCAGCAGTGGTGGGGGCGGTAAGAATGGCTACACCTTC.

The chain combines TRBV7-8 with TRBJ1-1; D is unclear. The CDR3 runs 14 residues. Per germline, CDR1 SGHVS and CDR2 FQNEAQ. The V and J ends lost 6 bases and 0 bases respectively, with 11 bases between them. DNA for the CDR3: TGTGCCAGCAGACTGAGGATGATGAACACTGAAGCTTTCTTT. Encoded protein: CASRLRMMNTEAFF.

V and J are TRBV5-1 and TRBJ1-1; the match to TRBD1 covers 9 bases. This CDR3 spans 16 amino acids. The germline CDR1 and CDR2 sequences are SGHRS and YFSETQ. After removal of 3 bases from V and 0 bases from J, the junction contained 6 bases not matched to a gene. CDR3 region: CASSWGQGEMNTEAFF. For the CDR3, the DNA is TGCGCCAGCAGCTGGGGACAGGGAGAAATGAACACTGAAGCTTTCTTT. The full variable domain, in which reference TRBV5-1 and TRBJ1-1 provide the parts outside the CDR3, is KAGVTQTPRYLIKTRGQQVTLSCSPISGHRSVSWYQQTPGQGLQFLFEYFSETQRNKGNFPGRFSGRQFSNSRSEMNVSTLELGDSALYLCASSWGQGEMNTEAFFGQGTRLTVV.

The chain recombines TRBV10-2 with TRBJ1-4; the match to TRBD1 covers 8 bases. CDR1 and CDR2 (germline): WSHSY, SAAADI. There are 17 residues in the CDR3. V lost 3 bases, J lost 4 bases, and 10 bases stayed unmatched. CDR3 sequence reads: CASSDWGYGQGNEKLFF. Here the CDR3 DNA reads TGCGCCAGCAGTGACTGGGGGTACGGACAGGGTAATGAAAAACTGTTTTTT.

The CDR3 nucleotides read TGCGCCAGCAGCTTGACAGGGGGCTTTGGAGAGACCCAGTACTTC. This gives the protein CASSLTGGFGETQYF. The chain employs TRBV5-1 and TRBJ2-5; 9 bases fit TRBD1. V lost 1 base and J lost 4; bases outside the gene matches: 5. CDR1 and CDR2 (germline): SGHRS, YFSETQ. This CDR3 spans 15 amino acids.

A note on this clone: Different DNA sequences within this sample yield the same CDR3. The chain uses TRBV6-5 and TRBJ1-2; 11 nucleotides agree with TRBD1. The CDR3 totals 15 residues. Germline V gene data show CDR1 as MNHEY and CDR2 as SVGAGI. After removal of 0 bases from V and 8 bases from J, the junction contained 5 bases not matched to a gene. The CDR3: CASSYSGQGARGYTF. The CDR3 bases are TGTGCCAGCAGTTACTCCGGACAGGGGGCGAGGGGCTACACCTTC.

The V call is TRBV7-9, the J call TRBJ2-1; 8 bases are shared with TRBD1. The V gene end was trimmed by 5 bases and the J gene end by 15 bases; junction bases not matched to a gene: 9. The CDR3 contains 12 residues. Germline loops: CDR1 SEHNR, CDR2 FQNEAQ (reference sequence). The CDR3 nucleotides are TGTGCCAGCAGCCCTCTACCGGGACAGGTGTTCTTC. This sequence encodes CASSPLPGQVFF.

This chain uses TRBV5-1 with TRBJ2-4; 8 bases agree with TRBD1. Germline CDR1 and CDR2: SGHRS and YFSETQ. With 6 bases clipped from V and 1 base from J, the junction kept 15 bases outside the gene matches. This CDR3 spans 18 amino acids. The CDR3 is CASIPGQEDVGAKNIQYF. DNA of the CDR3: TGCGCCAGCATCCCGGGACAGGAGGACGTCGGGGCCAAAAACATTCAGTACTTC.